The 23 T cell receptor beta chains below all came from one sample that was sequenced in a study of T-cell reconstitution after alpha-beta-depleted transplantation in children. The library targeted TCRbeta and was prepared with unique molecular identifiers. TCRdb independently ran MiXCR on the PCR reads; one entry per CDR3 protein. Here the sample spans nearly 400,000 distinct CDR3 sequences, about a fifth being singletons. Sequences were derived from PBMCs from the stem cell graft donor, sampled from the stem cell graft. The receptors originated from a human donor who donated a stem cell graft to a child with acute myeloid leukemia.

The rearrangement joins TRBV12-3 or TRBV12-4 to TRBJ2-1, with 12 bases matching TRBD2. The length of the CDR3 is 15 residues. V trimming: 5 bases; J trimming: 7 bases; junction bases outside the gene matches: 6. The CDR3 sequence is CASSQLAGGWNEQFF. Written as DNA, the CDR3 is TGTGCCAGCAGTCAACTAGCGGGAGGCTGGAATGAGCAGTTCTTC.

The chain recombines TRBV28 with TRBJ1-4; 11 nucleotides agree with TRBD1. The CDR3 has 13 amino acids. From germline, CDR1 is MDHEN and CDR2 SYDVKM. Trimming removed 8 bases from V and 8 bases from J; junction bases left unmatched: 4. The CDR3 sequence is CASSGTGGEKLFF. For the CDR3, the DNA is TGTGCCAGCTCCGGGACAGGGGGAGAAAAACTGTTTTTT.

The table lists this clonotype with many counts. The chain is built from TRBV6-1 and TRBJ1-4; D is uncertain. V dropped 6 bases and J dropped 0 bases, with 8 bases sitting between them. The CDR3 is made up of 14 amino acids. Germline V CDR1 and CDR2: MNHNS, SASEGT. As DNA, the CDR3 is TGTGCCAGCAGCGACCCGACAACTAATGAAAAACTGTTTTTT. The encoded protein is CASSDPTTNEKLFF.

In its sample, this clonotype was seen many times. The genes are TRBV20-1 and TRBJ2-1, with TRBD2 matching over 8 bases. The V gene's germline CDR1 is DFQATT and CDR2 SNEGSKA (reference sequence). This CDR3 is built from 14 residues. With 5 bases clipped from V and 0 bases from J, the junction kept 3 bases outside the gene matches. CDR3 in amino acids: CSASGTSSYNEQFF. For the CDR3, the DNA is TGCAGTGCTTCCGGGACTAGCTCCTACAATGAGCAGTTCTTC.

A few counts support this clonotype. CDR3 sequence reads: CASSSQPILAGGADTQYF. CDR3 in DNA: TGTGCCAGCAGCTCCCAGCCCATATTAGCGGGAGGGGCGGATACGCAGTATTTT. The chain couples TRBV11-2 to TRBJ2-3; 11 bases are a match to TRBD2. With V trimmed by 4 bases and J by 6 bases, 15 bases remained unmatched. This CDR3 has 18 amino acids. The germline V gene has CDR1 SGHAT and CDR2 FQNNGV. Combining the CDR3 with reference TRBV11-2 and TRBJ2-3 gives the whole variable domain EAGVAQSPRYKIIEKRQSVAFWCNPISGHATLYWYQQILGQGPKLLIQFQNNGVVDDSQLPKDRFSAERLKGVDSTLKIQPAKLEDSAVYLCASSSQPILAGGADTQYFGPGTRLTVL.

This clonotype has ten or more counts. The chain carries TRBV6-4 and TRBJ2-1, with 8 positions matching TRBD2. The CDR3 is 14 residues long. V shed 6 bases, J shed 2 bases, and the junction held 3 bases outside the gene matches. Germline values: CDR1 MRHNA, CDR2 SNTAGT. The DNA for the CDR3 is TGTGCCAGCAGCGGCGGGAGGACCTACAATGAGCAGTTCTTC. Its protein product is CASSGGRTYNEQFF.

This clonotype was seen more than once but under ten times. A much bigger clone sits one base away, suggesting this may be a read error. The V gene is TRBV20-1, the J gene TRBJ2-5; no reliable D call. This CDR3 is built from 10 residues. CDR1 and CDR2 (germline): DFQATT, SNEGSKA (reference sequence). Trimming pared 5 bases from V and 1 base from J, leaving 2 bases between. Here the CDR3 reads CSAGQETQYF. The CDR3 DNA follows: TGCAGTGCTGGCCAAGAGACCCAGTACTTC.

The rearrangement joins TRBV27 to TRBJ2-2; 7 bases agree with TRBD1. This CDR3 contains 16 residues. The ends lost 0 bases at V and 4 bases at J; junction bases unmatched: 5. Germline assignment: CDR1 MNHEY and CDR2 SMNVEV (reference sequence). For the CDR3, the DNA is TGTGCCAGCAGTTTATCTGTCAGGGGGAGCACCGGGGAGCTGTTTTTT. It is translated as CASSLSVRGSTGELFF.

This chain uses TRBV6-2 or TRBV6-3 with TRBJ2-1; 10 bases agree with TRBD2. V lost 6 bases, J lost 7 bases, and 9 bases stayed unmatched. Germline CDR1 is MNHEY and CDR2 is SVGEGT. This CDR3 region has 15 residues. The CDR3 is CASSQSGRVGNEQFF. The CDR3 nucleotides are TGTGCCAGCAGCCAAAGCGGGAGGGTTGGAAATGAGCAGTTCTTC.

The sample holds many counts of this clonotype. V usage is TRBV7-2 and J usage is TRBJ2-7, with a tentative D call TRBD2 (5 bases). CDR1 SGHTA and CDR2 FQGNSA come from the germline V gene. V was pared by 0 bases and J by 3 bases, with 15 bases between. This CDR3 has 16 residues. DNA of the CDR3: TGTGCCAGCAGCTTAGCGTCGGTAGCGACCAGCTACGAGCAGTACTTC. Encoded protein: CASSLASVATSYEQYF. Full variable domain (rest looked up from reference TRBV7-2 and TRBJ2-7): GAGVSQSPSNKVTEKGKDVELRCDPISGHTALYWYRQSLGQGLEFLIYFQGNSAPDKSGLPSDRFSAERTGGSVSTLTIQRTQQEDSAVYLCASSLASVATSYEQYFGPGTRLTVT.

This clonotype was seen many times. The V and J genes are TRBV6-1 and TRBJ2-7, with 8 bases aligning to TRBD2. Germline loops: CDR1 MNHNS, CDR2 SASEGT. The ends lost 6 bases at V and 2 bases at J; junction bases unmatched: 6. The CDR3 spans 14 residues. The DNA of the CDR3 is TGTGCCAGCAGGAAAGCGGGAGCCACCTACGAGCAGTACTTC. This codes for CASRKAGATYEQYF.

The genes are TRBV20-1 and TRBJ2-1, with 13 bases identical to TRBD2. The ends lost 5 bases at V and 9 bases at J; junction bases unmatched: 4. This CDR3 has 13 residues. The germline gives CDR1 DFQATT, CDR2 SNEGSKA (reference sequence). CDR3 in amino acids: CSAPGLAGREQFF. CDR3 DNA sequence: TGCAGTGCTCCGGGACTAGCGGGACGTGAGCAGTTCTTC.

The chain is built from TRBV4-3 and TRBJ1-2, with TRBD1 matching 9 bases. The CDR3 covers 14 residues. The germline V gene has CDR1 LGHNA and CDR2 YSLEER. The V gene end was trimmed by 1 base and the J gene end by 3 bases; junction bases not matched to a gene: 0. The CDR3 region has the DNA TGCGCCAGCAGCCAAGGGACAGGGGACTATGGCTACACCTTC. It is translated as CASSQGTGDYGYTF.

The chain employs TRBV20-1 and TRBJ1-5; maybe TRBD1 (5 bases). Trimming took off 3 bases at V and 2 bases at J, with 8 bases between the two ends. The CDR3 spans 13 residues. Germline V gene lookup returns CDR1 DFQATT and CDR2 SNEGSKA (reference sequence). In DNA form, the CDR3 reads TGCAGTGCTAGCAGGGTGGGCAATCAGCCCCAGCATTTT. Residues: CSASRVGNQPQHF.

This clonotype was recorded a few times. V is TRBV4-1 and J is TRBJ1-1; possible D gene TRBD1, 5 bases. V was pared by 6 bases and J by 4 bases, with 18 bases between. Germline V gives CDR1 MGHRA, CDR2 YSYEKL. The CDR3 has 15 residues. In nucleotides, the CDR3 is TGCGCCAGCAGTCTTAATGGGCAAGGGGCCACTGAAGCTTTCTTT. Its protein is CASSLNGQGATEAFF.

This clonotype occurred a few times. The CDR3 sequence is CASSSSGGSTDTQYF. The CDR3 DNA reads as TGTGCCAGCAGTTCTAGCGGAGGTAGCACAGATACGCAGTATTTT. This chain connects TRBV27 to TRBJ2-3; 7 bases are shared with TRBD2. This CDR3 has 15 amino acids. V shed 4 bases, J shed 0 bases, and the junction held 4 bases outside the gene matches. Germline assignment: CDR1 MNHEY and CDR2 SMNVEV (reference sequence).

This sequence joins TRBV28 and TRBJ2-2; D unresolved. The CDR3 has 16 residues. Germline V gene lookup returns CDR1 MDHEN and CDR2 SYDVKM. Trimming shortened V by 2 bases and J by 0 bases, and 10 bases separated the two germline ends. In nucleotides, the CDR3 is TGTGCCAGCAGTTTAAGTCGTGCTCCGAACACCGGGGAGCTGTTTTTT. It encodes CASSLSRAPNTGELFF.

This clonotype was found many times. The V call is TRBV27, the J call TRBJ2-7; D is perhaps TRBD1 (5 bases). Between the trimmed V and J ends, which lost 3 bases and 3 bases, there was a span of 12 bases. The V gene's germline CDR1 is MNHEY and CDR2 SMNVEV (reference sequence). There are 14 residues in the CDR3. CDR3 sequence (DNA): TGTGCCAGCAGTTTCGCTGGGGCTGACTACGAGCAGTACTTC. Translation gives CASSFAGADYEQYF.

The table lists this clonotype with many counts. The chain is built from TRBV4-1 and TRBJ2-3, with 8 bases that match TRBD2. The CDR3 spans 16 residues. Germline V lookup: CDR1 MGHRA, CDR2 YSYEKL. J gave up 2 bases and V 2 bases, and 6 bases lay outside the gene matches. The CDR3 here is CASSQRGSGNTDTQYF. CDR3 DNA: TGCGCCAGCAGCCAAAGGGGTAGCGGGAACACAGATACGCAGTATTTT.

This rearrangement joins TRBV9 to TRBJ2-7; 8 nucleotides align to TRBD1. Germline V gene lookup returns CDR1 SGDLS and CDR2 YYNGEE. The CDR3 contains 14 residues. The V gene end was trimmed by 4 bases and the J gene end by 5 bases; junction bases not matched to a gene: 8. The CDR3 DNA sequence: TGTGCCAGCAGCTTCGGACAGGGTACTAACGAGCAGTACTTC. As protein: CASSFGQGTNEQYF.

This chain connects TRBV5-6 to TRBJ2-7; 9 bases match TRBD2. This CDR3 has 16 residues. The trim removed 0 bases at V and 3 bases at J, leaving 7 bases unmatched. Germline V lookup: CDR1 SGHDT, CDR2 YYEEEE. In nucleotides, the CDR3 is TGTGCCAGCAGCTTGGTGGCTAGCGGGACCCTCTACGAGCAGTACTTC. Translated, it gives CASSLVASGTLYEQYF.

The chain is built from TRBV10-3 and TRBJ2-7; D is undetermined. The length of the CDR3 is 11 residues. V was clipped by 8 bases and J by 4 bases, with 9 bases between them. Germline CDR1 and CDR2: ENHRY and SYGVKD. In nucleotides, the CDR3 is TGTGCCATCGGGCAGCTATACGAGCAGTACTTC. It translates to CAIGQLYEQYF.

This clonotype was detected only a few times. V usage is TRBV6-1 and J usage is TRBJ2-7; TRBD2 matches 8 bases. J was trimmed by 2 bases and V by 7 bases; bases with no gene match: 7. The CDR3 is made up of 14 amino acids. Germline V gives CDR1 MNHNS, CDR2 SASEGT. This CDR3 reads CASKSLAGPYEQYF. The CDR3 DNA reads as TGTGCCAGCAAGTCCCTAGCGGGTCCCTACGAGCAGTACTTC.